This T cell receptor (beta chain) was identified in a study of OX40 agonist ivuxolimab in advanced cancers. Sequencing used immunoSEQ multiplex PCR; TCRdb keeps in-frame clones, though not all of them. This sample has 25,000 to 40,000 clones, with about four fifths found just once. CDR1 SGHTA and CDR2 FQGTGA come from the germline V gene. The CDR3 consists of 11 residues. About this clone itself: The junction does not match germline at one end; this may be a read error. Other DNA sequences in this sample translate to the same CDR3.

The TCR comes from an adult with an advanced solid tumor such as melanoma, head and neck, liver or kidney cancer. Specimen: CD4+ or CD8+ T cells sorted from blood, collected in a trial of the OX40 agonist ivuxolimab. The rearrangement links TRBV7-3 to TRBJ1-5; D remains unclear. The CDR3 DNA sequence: TGTGCTAGCAGGTCCCTGTGGCCCCAGCATTTT. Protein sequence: CASRSLWPQHF.